This T cell receptor beta chain came from a study of CD8 T cells in ankylosing spondylitis. Study results and caveats: Disease-linked clones were reportedly significantly enriched in matched ankylosing spondylitis synovial fluid. A number of the motif variants had already been described in reactive arthritis synovial fluid and blood. As for the disease-linked clones, they showed a CD8+ phenotype and occurred at relatively low frequencies in peripheral blood.

Preparation of TCR beta libraries was done by quantitative 5'-RACE with molecular barcodes. In TCRdb, the 5' RACE reads were re-called with MiXCR into one record per CDR3 protein. The sample has hundreds of thousands of distinct CDR3 sequences, approximately 30% seen once. The CDR3 is made up of 15 amino acids. The germline CDR1 and CDR2 sequences are SGHDT and YYEEEE. V was cut by 3 bases and J by 4 bases, with 17 bases left in between. Concerning this clonotype: Antigen: not known.

This TCR was sampled from a male donor with ankylosing spondylitis or in good health (not recorded which). J is TRBJ2-7 and V is TRBV5-6, with a possible D match to TRBD2 (5 bases). The sample comprised blood, either unsorted or a sorted T cell fraction (not recorded which). As DNA, the CDR3 is TGTGCCAGCAGCTCAGCCGGGGAAAGCGATTACGAGCAGTACTTC. Translation gives CASSSAGESDYEQYF.